Listed below are T cell receptor beta chains from one sample, sequenced in a study of shared clonotypes between healthy human individuals. Method: immunoSEQ multiplex PCR; TCRdb's copy keeps in-frame clones and lacks some. The top ten hold around 1.4% of the sample, which has about 980,000 clones, 76% seen once. The sequenced material came from memory CD4+ T cells sorted from blood. These receptors originate from a man younger than 35 in good health. CDR3s include the opening cysteine and the closing phenylalanine or tryptophan. D genes are given only for firm matches. Clone size appears in some rows only: once, few, many, or a class for an expanded clone.

d_gene	j_gene	abundance	v_gene	CDR3nt	CDR3aa
.	TRBJ2-5	.	TRBV5-1	TGCGCCAGCAGTTCTGGCGGGGGCCGGATAGGAGAGACCCAGTACTTC	CASSSGGGRIGETQYF
TRBD2	TRBJ2-2	.	TRBV18	TGTGCCAGCTCACCACCCGCGGGGGTGGGCACCGGGGAGCTGTTTTTT	CASSPPAGVGTGELFF
.	TRBJ2-2	.	TRBV6-5	TGTGCCAGCAGGCCCCCAGGCATCGGGGAGCTGTTTTTT	CASRPPGIGELFF
.	TRBJ2-5	.	TRBV4-1	TGCGCCAGCAGCCTTCAGGGCCTAGAGACCCAGTACTTC	CASSLQGLETQYF
.	TRBJ1-1	.	TRBV6-1	TGTGCCAGCAGGGACAGATCGAACACTGAAGCTTTCTTT	CASRDRSNTEAFF
.	TRBJ2-7	.	TRBV5-1	TGCGCCAGCAGTTCCGAGGGTGGCTACTACGAGCAGTACTTC	CASSSEGGYYEQYF
TRBD1	TRBJ2-5	few	TRBV5-1	TGCGCCAGCAGCGTTGGGTTGGACAGGGCTTTGGAGACCCAGTACTTC	CASSVGLDRALETQYF
.	TRBJ1-1	.	TRBV18	TGTGCCAGCTCAGTACAGGGACCTAACACTGAAGCTTTCTTT	CASSVQGPNTEAFF
.	TRBJ2-6	.	TRBV20-1	TGCGGGGCCAACGTCCTGACTTTC	CGANVLTF
TRBD2	TRBJ2-1	.	TRBV12-5	TGTGCTAGTGGTTTGGTAATCGGGCGGGAGAACTACAATGAGCAGTTCTTC	CASGLVIGRENYNEQFF